Below, 21 T cell receptor beta chains from the same sample are listed, as sequenced in a study of blood T cell repertoires in COVID-19. Here immunoSEQ multiplex PCR was the method, and the copy in TCRdb shows in-frame clones only, minus some. The repertoire holds 200,000 to 250,000 clones, over 75% seen once, with roughly 3.5% in the top ten. The sequenced material came from PBMCs or T cells enriched from blood (not recorded which). These receptors all come from a woman aged 55-70 years who had recovered from COVID-19.

This clone was picked up many times. The chain is built from TRBV19 and TRBJ1-1; maybe TRBD1 (5 bases). Looked up from germline, CDR1 is LNHDA and CDR2 is SQIVND (reference sequence). CDR3 length: 12 amino acids. The V end was cut by 6 bases, the J end by 4 bases, with 9 bases between. The chain's CDR3 is CASSSGFTEAFF. The CDR3 DNA is TGTGCCAGTAGCTCAGGGTTCACTGAAGCTTTCTTT.

The chain is built from TRBV5-4 and TRBJ2-7; D is undetermined. The germline V and J ends were trimmed by 2 bases and 1 base, with 7 bases remaining between them. Germline values: CDR1 SGHNT, CDR2 YYREEE (reference sequence). This CDR3 has 13 residues. Written as DNA, the CDR3 is TGTGCCAGCAGCTTAGTACAGTCCTACGAGCAGTACTTC. Protein: CASSLVQSYEQYF.

This clone was seen a handful of times. V and J are TRBV6-1 and TRBJ1-5; TRBD1 aligns across 8 bases. This CDR3 spans 16 amino acids. Per the germline V gene, CDR1 is MNHNS and CDR2 is SASEGT. The trim removed 1 base at V and 2 bases at J, leaving 4 bases unmatched. The CDR3 DNA reads TGTGCCAGCAGTGAAGACAGGGGGGTGGGCAATCAGCCCCAGCATTTT. Translated: CASSEDRGVGNQPQHF.

The chain uses TRBV11-2 and TRBJ2-5, with D possibly matching TRBD1 (6 bases). Trimming left V 3 bases short and J 1 base short, with 18 bases between. The CDR3 covers 17 residues. Germline CDR1 and CDR2: SGHAT and FQNNGV. CDR3 residues: CASSLRRRAGAQETQYF. CDR3 DNA sequence: TGTGCCAGCAGCTTGAGGCGCCGGGCAGGGGCCCAAGAGACCCAGTACTTC.

The rearrangement uses TRBV4-2 and TRBJ1-4; the D is unclear. V lost 0 bases and J 8 bases, leaving 10 bases between the germline ends. The CDR3 covers 14 residues. In germline, CDR1 is LGHNA, CDR2 YNFKEQ. The CDR3 protein is CASSQERTSEKLFF. Here the CDR3 DNA reads TGTGCCAGCAGCCAAGAAAGGACTTCCGAAAAACTGTTTTTT.

V usage is TRBV7-9 and J usage is TRBJ2-3, with D unclear. Germline CDR1 reads SEHNR; CDR2 reads FQNEAQ (reference sequence). The V gene lost 2 bases and the J gene lost 2 bases, with 8 bases spanning the gap. The CDR3 covers 14 residues. DNA of the CDR3: TGTGCCAGCAGCTTACGAGATTACACAGATACGCAGTATTTT. This encodes CASSLRDYTDTQYF.

CDR3 residues: CASSIGGRLTYNEQFF. Written as DNA, the CDR3 is TGTGCCAGTAGTATAGGAGGGCGCCTTACCTACAATGAGCAGTTCTTC. The rearrangement joins TRBV19 to TRBJ2-1; possibly TRBD2 for D (5 bases). Trimming cost V 1 base and J 2 bases, with 12 bases left between them. CDR1 and CDR2 from the germline V gene are LNHDA and SQIVND (reference sequence). The CDR3 is 16 amino acids.

V usage is TRBV5-8 and J usage is TRBJ2-5; D is perhaps TRBD1 (5 bases). CDR1 is SGHTS and CDR2 is YDEGEE in the germline V gene. This CDR3 has 14 amino acids. V was shortened by 4 bases and J by 2 bases, with 12 bases between the two germline ends. The DNA of the CDR3 is TGTGCCAGCAGCCCAGGACAATTACAAGAGACCCAGTACTTC. It codes for CASSPGQLQETQYF.

The V call is TRBV6-5, the J call TRBJ2-3; unclear D gene. The CDR3 extends over 13 amino acids. CDR1 and CDR2 (germline): MNHEY, SVGAGI. Trimming took off 7 bases at V and 6 bases at J, with 14 bases between the two ends. The CDR3 bases are TGTGCCAGCAACCCTTCATCTCGGGATACGCAGTATTTT. Its translation is CASNPSSRDTQYF.

V is TRBV15 and J is TRBJ2-1; 10 bases match TRBD2. The CDR3 extends over 16 amino acids. Germline assignment: CDR1 LNHNV and CDR2 YYDKDF (reference sequence). V was clipped by 1 base and J by 4 bases; unmatched bases: 4. The CDR3 DNA reads TGTGCCACCAGCAGAGGACTAGCGGGCCTATACAATGAGCAGTTCTTC. Its protein product is CATSRGLAGLYNEQFF.

This chain connects TRBV7-9 to TRBJ1-1; no clear D. V lost 1 base and J lost 5, with 8 bases in between. CDR3 length: 13 amino acids. Germline V CDR1 and CDR2: SEHNR, FQNEAQ (reference sequence). This CDR3 reads CASSLDSRTEAFF. The CDR3 nucleotides are TGTGCCAGCAGCTTAGACAGTCGAACTGAAGCTTTCTTT.

The J gene is TRBJ1-1, the V gene TRBV5-5, with TRBD1 matching over 7 bases. V trimming: 0 bases; J trimming: 10 bases; junction bases outside the gene matches: 9. The CDR3 covers 14 residues. CDR1 SGHKS and CDR2 YYEKEE come from the germline V gene (reference sequence). The chain's CDR3 is CASSLGNRQGRAFF. The CDR3 DNA follows: TGTGCCAGCAGCTTGGGGAACCGACAGGGAAGAGCTTTCTTT. Full variable domain (rest looked up from reference TRBV5-5 and TRBJ1-1): DAGVTQSPTHLIKTRGQQVTLRCSPISGHKSVSWYQQVLGQGPQFIFQYYEKEERGRGNFPDRFSARQFPNYSSELNVNALLLGDSALYLCASSLGNRQGRAFFGQGTRLTVV.

This clone has more than one count but fewer than ten. The chain is built from TRBV19 and TRBJ2-7; 11 nucleotides agree with TRBD1. Germline assignment: CDR1 LNHDA and CDR2 SQIVND (reference sequence). CDR3 length: 16 amino acids. The junction had 11 bases not matched to a gene; V was cut back by 5 bases and J by 5 bases. CDR3 DNA: TGTGCCAGTAGTCCGAAGGGGACAGGGGGACCCCACGAGCAGTACTTC. This gives the protein CASSPKGTGGPHEQYF.

The J gene is TRBJ2-5, the V gene TRBV3-1 (or the pseudogene TRBV3-2); D ambiguous. Germline CDR1 is LGHDT and CDR2 is YNNKEL (reference sequence). This CDR3 is built from 14 residues. V lost 6 bases, J lost 5 bases, and 16 bases lay in between. The DNA of the CDR3 is TGTGCCAGCAGTATAAGTATGGGTAGCGAGACCCAGTACTTC. Translating it yields CASSISMGSETQYF.

The rearrangement uses TRBV12-3 or TRBV12-4 and TRBJ1-5, with D uncertain. This CDR3 has 12 residues. Trimming cost V 5 bases and J 5 bases, with 7 bases left between them. CDR3 coding DNA: TGTGCCAGCAGTCCCCTCGATCAGCCCCAGCATTTT. This translates into CASSPLDQPQHF.

The J gene is TRBJ1-4, the V gene TRBV2, with 8 bases identical to TRBD1. After removal of 2 bases from V and 5 bases from J, the junction contained 4 bases not matched to a gene. CDR1 and CDR2 from the germline V gene are SNHLY and FYNNEI. The CDR3 contains 15 residues. The CDR3 nucleotides read TGTGCCAGCAGTGAAATTGGACAGGGAAATGAAAAACTGTTTTTT. Translating gives CASSEIGQGNEKLFF.

V gene TRBV19 combines with J gene TRBJ2-1; 9 bases map to TRBD2. The junction had 3 bases not matched to a gene; V was cut back by 6 bases and J by 3 bases. This CDR3 has 14 amino acids. In germline, CDR1 is LNHDA, CDR2 SQIVND (reference sequence). CDR3 amino acids: CASSVTSGYNEQFF. In nucleotides, the CDR3 is TGTGCCAGTAGCGTGACTAGCGGCTACAATGAGCAGTTCTTC.

The chain joins TRBV19 to TRBJ2-2; 9 positions agree with TRBD2. The CDR3 is made up of 16 amino acids. The J segment lost 6 bases and the V segment lost 3 bases, leaving 8 bases of the junction unmatched. Germline V gene data show CDR1 as LNHDA and CDR2 as SQIVND (reference sequence). This CDR3 is CASSIKAGGPAGELFF. DNA for the CDR3: TGTGCCAGTAGTATCAAGGCGGGAGGGCCAGCCGGGGAGCTGTTTTTT.

V is TRBV20-1 and J is TRBJ1-2, with D perhaps TRBD1 (6 bases). Trimming took 3 bases from V and 5 from J, leaving 16 bases between them. This CDR3 is built from 14 residues. Germline V gene data show CDR1 as DFQATT and CDR2 as SNEGSKA (reference sequence). This CDR3 reads CSASSSGTPYGYTF. CDR3 nucleotides: TGCAGTGCTAGTTCGTCCGGGACACCTTATGGCTACACCTTC.

V gene TRBV21-1 combines with J gene TRBJ1-1. TRBV21-1 is tagged as a pseudogene. The CDR3 covers 16 residues. The CDR3 protein is CASSLRRGRGYTEAFF. The CDR3 DNA is TGTGCCAGCAGCTTACGACGTGGGCGGGGGTACACTGAAGCTTTCTTT.

The chain is built from TRBV28 and TRBJ1-5, with a possible D match to TRBD1 (6 bases). The germline V gene has CDR1 MDHEN and CDR2 SYDVKM. CDR3 length: 16 residues. Trimming pared 6 bases from V and 2 bases from J, leaving 17 bases between. In nucleotides, the CDR3 is TGTGCCAGCAGCCGATATTCTGGGGGCGGCAATCAGCCCCAGCATTTT. Translated, it gives CASSRYSGGGNQPQHF.